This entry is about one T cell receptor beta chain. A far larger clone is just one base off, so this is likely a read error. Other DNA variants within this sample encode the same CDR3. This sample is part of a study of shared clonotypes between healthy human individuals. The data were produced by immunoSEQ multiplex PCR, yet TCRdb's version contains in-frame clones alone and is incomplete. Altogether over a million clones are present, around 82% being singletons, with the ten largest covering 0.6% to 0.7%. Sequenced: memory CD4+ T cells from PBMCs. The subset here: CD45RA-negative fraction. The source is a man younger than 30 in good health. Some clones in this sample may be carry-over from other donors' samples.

In DNA form, the CDR3 reads TGCAGCGTGACGACAGGGCGGAACACCGAAGCTTTCTTT. This codes for CSVTTGRNTEAFF. The V and J genes are TRBV29-1 and TRBJ1-1, with TRBD1 identical over 7 bases. The CDR3 runs 13 residues. CDR1 is SQVTM, CDR2 ANQGSEA, per germline.